This is a list of T cell receptor beta chains from one sample in a study of control samples from healthy donors and cancer patients. Some clones are missing from TCRdb's copy, which holds only in-frame ones; the method was immunoSEQ multiplex PCR. The table records about 81,000 clones, around 94% of them present only once. Material for sequencing was blood. The receptors were gathered from a young woman in good health. The CDR3 runs from the conserved cysteine through the conserved F or W. D genes are given only for firm matches. Clone size is not always given. Where it is, it says once, few, many or a class for expanded clones.

>NA|TRBJ2-1|NA|TRBV11-2
TGTGCCAGCAGCTTCCGACTAGATTACAATGAGCAGTTCTTC
CASSFRLDYNEQFF
>NA|TRBJ1-1|NA|TRBV27
TGTGCCAGCAGATCTCCTCCACGCGCTGAAGCTTTCTTT
CASRSPPRAEAFF
>NA|TRBJ2-7|NA|TRBV27
TGTGCCAGCAAAGACATTAGCTCCTACGAGCAGTACTTC
CASKDISSYEQYF
>TRBD2|TRBJ2-3|NA|TRBV7-2
TGTGCCAGCAGCTTATGGGGCGGGAGTGGGGTAACAGATACGCAGTATTTT
CASSLWGGSGVTDTQYF
>TRBD2|TRBJ2-2|NA|TRBV7-8
TGTGCCAGCAGCCACGCTAGCGGGAGGGTTTCCGGGGAGCTGTTTTTT
CASSHASGRVSGELFF
>TRBD1|TRBJ1-1|once|TRBV12-3/TRBV12-4
TGTGCCAGCAGTAGACAGGGGAACACTGAAGCTTTCTTT
CASSRQGNTEAFF
>NA|TRBJ2-7|NA|TRBV7-9
TGTGCCGGACAAGGGAGTACTTGGGATAGCTCCTACGAGCAGTACTTC
CAGQGSTWDSSYEQYF
>TRBD1|TRBJ1-2|NA|TRBV28
TGTGCCAGCAGCCTCATTGACAGGGGCCTTTCTTGGGGCTACACCTTC
CASSLIDRGLSWGYTF
>TRBD2|TRBJ2-3|NA|TRBV27
TGTGCCAGCAGTTTCCAGCTAGCGGGATCAGATACGCAGTATTTT
CASSFQLAGSDTQYF
>NA|TRBJ1-1|NA|TRBV9
TGTGCCAGCAGCGTAGTGGACACCGGGACCACTGAAGCTTTCTTT
CASSVVDTGTTEAFF
>NA|TRBJ2-7|NA|TRBV5-8
TGTGCCGTTAGGACGGCCTCCTACGAGCAGTACTTC
CAVRTASYEQYF
>NA|TRBJ2-1|NA|TRBV7-9
TGTGCCAGCAGCTTGGGACTTTTGGGGTACAATGAGCAGTTCTTC
CASSLGLLGYNEQFF
>NA|TRBJ2-7|NA|TRBV18
TGTGCCAGCTCACCATCACCGACGACCTACGAGCAGTACTTC
CASSPSPTTYEQYF
>TRBD1|TRBJ2-7|NA|TRBV6-5
TGTGCCAGCAGTCCCCCCAGACAGGGGCCCTACGAGCAGTACTTC
CASSPPRQGPYEQYF
>NA|TRBJ1-5|NA|TRBV18
TGTGCCAGCTCACCGGCGGGCGCTGGGCCCCAGCATTTT
CASSPAGAGPQHF
>TRBD1|TRBJ2-1|NA|TRBV24-1
TGTGCCACCAGTGACAATTACAGAGGGGGCAGAGTACATGAGCAGTTCTTC
CATSDNYRGGRVHEQFF
>NA|TRBJ1-5|NA|TRBV27
TGTGCCAGCTGGTTCCCTACTAGCAATCAGCCCCAGCATTTT
CASWFPTSNQPQHF
>TRBD1|TRBJ1-1|NA|TRBV29-1
TGCAGCGTTTACAGGGGGGTAACTGAAGCTTTCTTT
CSVYRGVTEAFF
>NA|TRBJ1-2|NA|TRBV7-2
TGTGCCAGCAGCTTAGCCAGAAACTATGGCTACACCTTC
CASSLARNYGYTF
>NA|TRBJ2-3|NA|TRBV7-9
TGTGCCAGCAGCTTCACGGGATCCCGCACAGATACGCAGTATTTT
CASSFTGSRTDTQYF
>TRBD1|TRBJ2-7|NA|TRBV29-1
TGCAGCGTTGCCCTAGACAGGGCCTACGAGCAGTACTTC
CSVALDRAYEQYF
>NA|TRBJ2-5|NA|TRBV9
TGTGCCAGCAGCGTAGGAACAGGCGCCGCCAAAGAGACCCAGTACTTC
CASSVGTGAAKETQYF
>NA|TRBJ2-1|NA|TRBV4-2
TGTGCCAGCAGCCAAGATGGTACCAGTAGCTCCTACAATGAGCAGTTCTTC
CASSQDGTSSSYNEQFF
>NA|TRBJ1-2|NA|TRBV6-2/TRBV6-3
TGTGCCAGCAGTCGGACAGCGCTCCGAGGGTATGGCTACACCTTC
CASSRTALRGYGYTF
>TRBD2|TRBJ2-7|NA|TRBV3-1/TRBV3-2
TGTGCCAGCAGCCTGATAGCGGGAGGTCGCTACGAGCAGTACTTC
CASSLIAGGRYEQYF
>TRBD1|TRBJ2-3|NA|TRBV27
TGTGCCAGCAGTTTTTCTGACAGGGTCCGGACAGATACGCAGTATTTT
CASSFSDRVRTDTQYF
>TRBD1|TRBJ1-4|NA|TRBV6-1
TGTGCCAGCAGTGAAACGACAGGGGGGATTGAAAAACTGTTTTTT
CASSETTGGIEKLFF
>NA|TRBJ2-1|NA|TRBV2
TGTGCCAGCAGTGGGGCGAACGGGGGCTCCTACAATGAGCAGTTCTTC
CASSGANGGSYNEQFF
>TRBD2|TRBJ2-7|NA|TRBV28
TGTGCCAGCAGTTTAATTAAATTTGGGCGGGAGGTCTACGAGCAGTACTTC
CASSLIKFGREVYEQYF
>NA|TRBJ2-1|NA|TRBV19
TGTGCCAGTAGTATCCGTGAGCGGTTTGACAATGAGCAGTTCTTC
CASSIRERFDNEQFF
>NA|TRBJ2-7|NA|TRBV5-4
TGTGCCAGCAGCGGAAGGGCAGGCCCCTACGACTACGAGCAGTACTTC
CASSGRAGPYDYEQYF
>NA|TRBJ2-7|NA|TRBV7-2
TGTGCCAGCAGCGCCCGTCCAGGGTGGATCGAGCAGTACTTC
CASSARPGWIEQYF
>NA|TRBJ1-1|NA|TRBV20-1
TGCAGTGCTAGAGGAGGGACTGAAGCTTTCTTT
CSARGGTEAFF
>NA|TRBJ2-2|NA|TRBV4-2
TGTGCCAGCAGCTTCCGAACCCAAAAGGACCCGGGCTACACCGGGGAGCTGTTTTTT
CASSFRTQKDPGYTGELFF
>NA|TRBJ2-3|NA|TRBV12-3/TRBV12-4
TGTGCCAGCAGTTTGATGAAGGCAGATACGCAGTATTTT
CASSLMKADTQYF
>NA|TRBJ1-2|NA|TRBV19
TGTGCCAGTAGTATAGATGGCTATGGCTACACCTTC
CASSIDGYGYTF
>NA|TRBJ2-5|NA|TRBV6-5
TGTGCCAGCAATATGGTGTTCCAAGAGACCCAGTACTTC
CASNMVFQETQYF
>NA|TRBJ2-7|NA|TRBV12-3/TRBV12-4
TGTGCCAGCAGCCTTAAATACGAGCAGTACTTC
CASSLKYEQYF
>TRBD2|TRBJ2-3|NA|TRBV15
TGTGCCACCAGGTGGACTAGCGGGCACACAGATACGCAGTATTTT
CATRWTSGHTDTQYF
>TRBD1|TRBJ1-1|NA|TRBV27
TGTGCCAGCAGTTTAACTTCGGGTACGTGGACAGGGGCTACGATGAACACTGAAGCTTTCTTT
CASSLTSGTWTGATMNTEAFF
>NA|TRBJ1-1|NA|TRBV4-3
TGCGCCAGCAGCCTCGAGATGAACACTGAAGCTTTCTTT
CASSLEMNTEAFF
>NA|TRBJ2-5|NA|TRBV3-1/TRBV3-2
TGTGCCAGCAGCCCAAACGGCAGGGTGGAGACCCAGTACTTC
CASSPNGRVETQYF
>NA|TRBJ2-7|NA|TRBV1
TGCACCAGTGGGGGGAGGGGTGCGGCCTACGAGCAGTACTTC
CTSGGRGAAYEQYF
>TRBD2|TRBJ2-1|NA|TRBV6-2/TRBV6-3
TGTGCCAGCAGTTACCCAACCGGGACTAGGACCTATTACTACAATGAGCAGTTCTTC
CASSYPTGTRTYYYNEQFF
>NA|TRBJ2-1|NA|TRBV5-1
TGCGCCAGCAGCTTGGATAGATACAATGAGCAGTTCTTC
CASSLDRYNEQFF